This T cell receptor (beta chain) derives from a study of blood T cell repertoires in COVID-19. About the research overall: Material from acute and convalescent COVID-19 was sourced from the United States, Italy and Spain. PBMCs, B-cell-depleted T cells, or T cells provided the cDNA or gDNA that made up the material.

Authors' methods: Cell counts per sample came from amplifying reference gene primers. Sequencing was performed with immunoSEQ multiplex PCR; in TCRdb, only in-frame clones are kept and a portion is missing. The DNA was the basis for D and trimming; V, J and clone size are from that table. The table lists about 140,000 clones, over 70% of them singletons, with roughly 45% in the top ten. The CDR3 has 15 amino acids. V was pared by 6 bases and J by 7 bases, with 6 bases of the junction left unmatched. Germline CDR1 is MNHNY and CDR2 is SVGAGI (reference sequence). The receptor comes from a human donor in a cohort sampled during active COVID-19. The sequencing sample was made of peripheral blood. The chain links TRBV6-6 to TRBJ1-6; 10 positions match TRBD1. CDR3 sequence: CASRGTGVSNSPLHF. The CDR3 nucleotides read TGTGCCAGCAGAGGGACAGGGGTCTCCAATTCACCCCTCCACTTT.